This paragraph covers one T cell receptor beta chain sequence. Its specificity is unknown. The data were produced by immunoSEQ multiplex PCR, yet TCRdb's version contains in-frame clones alone and is incomplete. Here the sample spans about 19,000 clones, about three quarters being singletons. This CDR3 comprises 15 residues. V was pared by 1 base and J by 0 bases, with 9 bases between. CDR1 is SGHDT and CDR2 is YYEEEE in the germline V gene. The data derive from a study of OX40 agonist ivuxolimab in advanced cancers. Study-level information: Each patient was given ivuxolimab into a vein every 2 weeks, at 0.01 to 10 mg/kg. Patients with prior anti-PD-1, anti-PD-L1 or anti-CTLA-4 therapy were eligible; 35% to 50% had some.

Study-wide findings and caveats: The expanded peripheral T cells' antigen specificity was not determined.

This TCR derives from an adult with an advanced solid tumor such as melanoma, head and neck, liver or kidney cancer. The chain links TRBV5-6 to TRBJ2-3, with D tentatively TRBD2 (6 bases). Sequencing was performed on CD4+ or CD8+ T cells sorted from blood, taken in a trial of the OX40 agonist ivuxolimab. The CDR3 sequence is CASSLTSSSTDTQYF. CDR3 bases: TGTGCCAGCAGCTTGACTAGCTCTAGCACAGATACGCAGTATTTT.